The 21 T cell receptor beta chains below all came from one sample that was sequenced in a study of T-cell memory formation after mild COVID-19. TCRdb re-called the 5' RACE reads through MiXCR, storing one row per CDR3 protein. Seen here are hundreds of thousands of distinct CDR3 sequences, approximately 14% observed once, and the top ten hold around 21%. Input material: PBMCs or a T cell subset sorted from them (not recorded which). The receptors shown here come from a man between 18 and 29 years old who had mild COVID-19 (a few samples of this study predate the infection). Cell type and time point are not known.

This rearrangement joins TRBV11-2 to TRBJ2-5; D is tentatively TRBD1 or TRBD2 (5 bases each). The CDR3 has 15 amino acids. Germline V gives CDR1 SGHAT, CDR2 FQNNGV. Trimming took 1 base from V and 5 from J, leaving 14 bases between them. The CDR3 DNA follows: TGTGCCAGCAGCTTAGGAAGGGGAGTAATGGAGACCCAGTACTTC. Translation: CASSLGRGVMETQYF. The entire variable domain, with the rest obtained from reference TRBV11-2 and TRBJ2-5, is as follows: EAGVAQSPRYKIIEKRQSVAFWCNPISGHATLYWYQQILGQGPKLLIQFQNNGVVDDSQLPKDRFSAERLKGVDSTLKIQPAKLEDSAVYLCASSLGRGVMETQYFGPGTRLLVL.

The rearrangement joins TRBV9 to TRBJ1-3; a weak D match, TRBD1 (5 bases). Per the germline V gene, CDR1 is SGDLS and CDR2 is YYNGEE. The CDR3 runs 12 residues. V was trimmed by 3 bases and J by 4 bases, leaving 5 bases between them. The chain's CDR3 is CASSGGGNTIYF. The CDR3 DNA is TGTGCCAGCAGCGGGGGGGGAAACACCATATATTTT.

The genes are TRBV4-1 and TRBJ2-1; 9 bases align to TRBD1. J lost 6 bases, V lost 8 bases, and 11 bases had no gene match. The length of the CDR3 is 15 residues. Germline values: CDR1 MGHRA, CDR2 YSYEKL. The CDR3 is CASRRGTGLINEQFF. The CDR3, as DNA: TGCGCCAGCCGTAGGGGGACAGGGCTGATCAATGAGCAGTTCTTC.

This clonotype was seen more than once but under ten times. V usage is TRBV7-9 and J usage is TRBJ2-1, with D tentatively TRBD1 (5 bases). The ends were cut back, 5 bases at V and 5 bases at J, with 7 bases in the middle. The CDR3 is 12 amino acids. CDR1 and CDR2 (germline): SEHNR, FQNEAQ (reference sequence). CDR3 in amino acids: CASSGADNEQFF. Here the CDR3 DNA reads TGTGCCAGCAGCGGGGCGGACAATGAGCAGTTCTTC.

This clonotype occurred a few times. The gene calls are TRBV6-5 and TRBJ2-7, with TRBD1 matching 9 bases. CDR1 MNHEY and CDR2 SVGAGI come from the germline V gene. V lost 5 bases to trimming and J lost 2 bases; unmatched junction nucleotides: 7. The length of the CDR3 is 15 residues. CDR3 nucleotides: TGTGCCAGCAGTCCCACCGGGACAGGGCCCTACGAGCAGTACTTC. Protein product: CASSPTGTGPYEQYF.

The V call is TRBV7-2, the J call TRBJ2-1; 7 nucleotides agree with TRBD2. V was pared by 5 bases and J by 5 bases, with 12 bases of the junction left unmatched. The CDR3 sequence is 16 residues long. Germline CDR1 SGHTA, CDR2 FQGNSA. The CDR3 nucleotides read TGTGCCAGCAGCCGACGGCCGGGGGGACCAAACAATGAGCAGTTCTTC. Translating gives CASSRRPGGPNNEQFF.

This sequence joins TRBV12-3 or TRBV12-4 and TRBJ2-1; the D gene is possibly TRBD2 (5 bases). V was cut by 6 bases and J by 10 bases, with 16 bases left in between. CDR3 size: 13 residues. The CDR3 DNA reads TGTGCCAGCAGCTTGTGGGGAGTAAACGAGCAGTTCTTC. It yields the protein CASSLWGVNEQFF.

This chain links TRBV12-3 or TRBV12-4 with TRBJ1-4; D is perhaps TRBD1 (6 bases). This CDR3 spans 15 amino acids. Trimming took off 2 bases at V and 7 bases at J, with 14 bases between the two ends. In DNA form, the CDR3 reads TGTGCCAGCAGTTTATTGCAGGGGTCGGGTGAAAAACTGTTTTTT. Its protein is CASSLLQGSGEKLFF.

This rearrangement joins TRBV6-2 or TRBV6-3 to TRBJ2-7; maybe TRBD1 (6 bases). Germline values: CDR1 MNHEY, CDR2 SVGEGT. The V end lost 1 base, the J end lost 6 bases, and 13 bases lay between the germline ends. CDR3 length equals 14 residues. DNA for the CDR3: TGTGCCAGCAGTTACTTCGGCAGGGGATCCGAGCAGTACTTC. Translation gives CASSYFGRGSEQYF.

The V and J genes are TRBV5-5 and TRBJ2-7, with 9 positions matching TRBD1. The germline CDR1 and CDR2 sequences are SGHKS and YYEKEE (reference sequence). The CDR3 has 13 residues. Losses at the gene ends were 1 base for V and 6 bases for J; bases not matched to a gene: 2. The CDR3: CASSLTGGGEQYV. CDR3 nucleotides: TGTGCCAGCAGCTTGACAGGGGGCGGCGAGCAGTACGTC.

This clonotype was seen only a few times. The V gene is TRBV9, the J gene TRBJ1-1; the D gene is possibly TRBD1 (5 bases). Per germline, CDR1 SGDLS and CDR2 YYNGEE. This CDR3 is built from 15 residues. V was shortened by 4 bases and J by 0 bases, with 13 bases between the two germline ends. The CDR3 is CASSSREGMNTEAFF. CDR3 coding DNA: TGTGCCAGCAGCTCCCGAGAGGGGATGAACACTGAAGCTTTCTTT.

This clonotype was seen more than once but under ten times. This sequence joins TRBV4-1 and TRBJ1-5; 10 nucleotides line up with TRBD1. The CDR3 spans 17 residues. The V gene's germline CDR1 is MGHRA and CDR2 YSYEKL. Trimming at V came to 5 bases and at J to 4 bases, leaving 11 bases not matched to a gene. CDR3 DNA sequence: TGCGCCAGCAGCATACATCTTTCGGACAGGGGGAATCAGCCCCAGCATTTT. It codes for CASSIHLSDRGNQPQHF.

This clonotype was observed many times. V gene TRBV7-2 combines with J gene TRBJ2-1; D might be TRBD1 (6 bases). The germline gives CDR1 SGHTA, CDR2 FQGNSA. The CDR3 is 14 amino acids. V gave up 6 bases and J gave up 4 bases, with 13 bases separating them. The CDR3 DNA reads TGTGCCAGCAGTTCGGACAGTAGATACAATGAGCAGTTCTTC. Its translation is CASSSDSRYNEQFF.

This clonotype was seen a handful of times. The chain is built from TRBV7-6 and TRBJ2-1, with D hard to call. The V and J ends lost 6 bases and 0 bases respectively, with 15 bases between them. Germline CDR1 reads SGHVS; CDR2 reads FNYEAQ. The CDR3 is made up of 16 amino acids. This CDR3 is CASSPLVYGSYNEQFF. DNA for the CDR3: TGTGCCAGCAGTCCCCTTGTGTACGGCTCCTACAATGAGCAGTTCTTC.

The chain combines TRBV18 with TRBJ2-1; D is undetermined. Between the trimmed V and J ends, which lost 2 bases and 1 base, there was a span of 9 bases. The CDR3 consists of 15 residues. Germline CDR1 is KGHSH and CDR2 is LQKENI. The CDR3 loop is CASSPGYGSYNEQFF. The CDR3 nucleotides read TGTGCCAGCTCACCAGGATATGGTTCCTACAATGAGCAGTTCTTC.

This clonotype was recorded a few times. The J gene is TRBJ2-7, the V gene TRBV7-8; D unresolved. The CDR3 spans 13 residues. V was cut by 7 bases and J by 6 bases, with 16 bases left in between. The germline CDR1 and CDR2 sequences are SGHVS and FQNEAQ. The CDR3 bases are TGTGCCAGCACGACCAGAGAATTATCCGAGCAGTACTTC. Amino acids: CASTTRELSEQYF.

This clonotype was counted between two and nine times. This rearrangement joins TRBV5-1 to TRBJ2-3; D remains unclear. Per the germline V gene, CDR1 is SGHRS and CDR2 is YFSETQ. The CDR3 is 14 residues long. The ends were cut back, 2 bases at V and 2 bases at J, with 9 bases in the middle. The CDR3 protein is CASSFGVNTDTQYF. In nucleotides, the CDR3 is TGCGCCAGCAGCTTTGGCGTGAACACAGATACGCAGTATTTT.

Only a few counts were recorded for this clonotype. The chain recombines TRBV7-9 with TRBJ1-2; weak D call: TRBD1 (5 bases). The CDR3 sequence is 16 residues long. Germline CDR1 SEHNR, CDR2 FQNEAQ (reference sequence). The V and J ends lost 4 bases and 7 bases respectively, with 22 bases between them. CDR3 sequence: CASSWTLQETLSGYTF. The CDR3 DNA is TGTGCCAGCAGCTGGACCCTACAGGAGACGTTAAGTGGCTACACCTTC. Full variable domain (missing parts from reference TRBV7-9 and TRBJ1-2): DTGVSQNPRHKITKRGQNVTFRCDPISEHNRLYWYRQTLGQGPEFLTYFQNEAQLEKSRLLSDRFSAERPKGSFSTLEIQRTEQGDSAMYLCASSWTLQETLSGYTFGSGTRLTVV.

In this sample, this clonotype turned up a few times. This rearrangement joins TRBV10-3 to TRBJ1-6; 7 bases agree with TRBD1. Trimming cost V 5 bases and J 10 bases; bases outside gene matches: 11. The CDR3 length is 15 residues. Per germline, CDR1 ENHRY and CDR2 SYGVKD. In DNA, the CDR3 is TGTGCCATCAGTCTAGCGGGGACAGAGGCGTCACCCCTCCACTTT. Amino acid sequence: CAISLAGTEASPLHF.

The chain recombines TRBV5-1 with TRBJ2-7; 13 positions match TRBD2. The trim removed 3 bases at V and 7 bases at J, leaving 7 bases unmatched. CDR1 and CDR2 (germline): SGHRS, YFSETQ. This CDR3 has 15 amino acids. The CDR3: CASSYGLAGANEQYF. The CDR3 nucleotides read TGCGCCAGCAGCTACGGACTAGCGGGAGCGAATGAGCAGTACTTC.

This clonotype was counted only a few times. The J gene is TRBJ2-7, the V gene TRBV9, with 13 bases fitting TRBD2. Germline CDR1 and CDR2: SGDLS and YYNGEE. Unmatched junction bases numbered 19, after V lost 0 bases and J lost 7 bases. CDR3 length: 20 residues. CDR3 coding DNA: TGTGCCAGCAGCGTAGCGCCTGGGGGTCAACTAGCGGGGGGGCCCAATGAGCAGTACTTC. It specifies CASSVAPGGQLAGGPNEQYF.